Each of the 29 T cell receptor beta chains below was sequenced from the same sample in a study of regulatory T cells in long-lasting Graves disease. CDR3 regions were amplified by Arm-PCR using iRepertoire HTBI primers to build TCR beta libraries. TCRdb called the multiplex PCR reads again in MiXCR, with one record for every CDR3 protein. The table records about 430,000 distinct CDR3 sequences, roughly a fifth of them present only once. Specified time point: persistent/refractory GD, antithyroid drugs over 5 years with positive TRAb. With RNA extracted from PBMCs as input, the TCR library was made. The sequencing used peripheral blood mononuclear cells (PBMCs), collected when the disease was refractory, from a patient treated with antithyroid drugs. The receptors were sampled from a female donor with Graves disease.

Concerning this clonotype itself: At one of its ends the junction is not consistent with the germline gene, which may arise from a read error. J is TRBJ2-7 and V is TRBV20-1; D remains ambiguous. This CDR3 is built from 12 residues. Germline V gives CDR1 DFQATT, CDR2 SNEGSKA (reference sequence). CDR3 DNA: TGCAGTGCTAGAGATTACTCCTACGAGCAGCACTTC. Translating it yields CSARDYSYEQHF.

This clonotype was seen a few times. The CDR3 spells CASSLEPANQPQHF. In DNA, the CDR3 is TGCGCCAGCAGCTTAGAACCAGCTAATCAGCCCCAGCATTTT. The chain couples TRBV5-1 to TRBJ1-5, with D uncertain. V lost 2 bases and J lost 4, with 10 bases in between. This CDR3 contains 14 residues. CDR1 SGHRS and CDR2 YFSETQ come from the germline V gene.

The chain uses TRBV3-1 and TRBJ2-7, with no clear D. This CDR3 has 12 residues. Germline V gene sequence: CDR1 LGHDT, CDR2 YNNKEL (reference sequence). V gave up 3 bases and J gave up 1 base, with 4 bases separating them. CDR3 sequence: CASSHSSYEQYF. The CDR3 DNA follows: TGTGCCAGCAGCCACAGTTCCTACGAGCAGTACTTC.

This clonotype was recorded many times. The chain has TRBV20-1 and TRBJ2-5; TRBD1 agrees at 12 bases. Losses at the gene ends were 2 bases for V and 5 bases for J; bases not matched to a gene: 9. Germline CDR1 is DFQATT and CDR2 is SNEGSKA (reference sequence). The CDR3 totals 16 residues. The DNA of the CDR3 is TGCAGTGCTAGACCGTGGGACAGGGGGCGCTTGGAGACCCAGTACTTC. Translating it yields CSARPWDRGRLETQYF.

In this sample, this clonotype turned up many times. This CDR3 is CASSSLRTSGYYEQYF. The CDR3 region has the DNA TGTGCCAGCAGCAGTCTTAGGACTAGCGGATACTACGAGCAGTACTTC. The V call is TRBV6-1, the J call TRBJ2-7, with 10 bases lining up with TRBD2. With 6 bases clipped from V and 3 bases from J, the junction kept 11 bases outside the gene matches. The germline V gene has CDR1 MNHNS and CDR2 SASEGT. CDR3 length: 16 residues.

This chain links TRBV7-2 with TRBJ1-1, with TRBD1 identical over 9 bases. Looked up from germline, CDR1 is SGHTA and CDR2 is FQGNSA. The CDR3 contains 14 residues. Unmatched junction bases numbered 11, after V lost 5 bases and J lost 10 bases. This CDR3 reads CASSRDRDPLLAFF. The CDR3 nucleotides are TGTGCCAGCAGCAGGGACAGGGATCCCCTTTTAGCTTTCTTT.

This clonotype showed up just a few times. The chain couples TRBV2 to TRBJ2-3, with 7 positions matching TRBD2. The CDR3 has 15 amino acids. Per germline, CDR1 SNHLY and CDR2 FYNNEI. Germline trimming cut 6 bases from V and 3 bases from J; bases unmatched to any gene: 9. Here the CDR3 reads CASRGWEGITDTQYF. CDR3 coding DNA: TGTGCCAGCAGGGGGTGGGAGGGCATTACAGATACGCAGTATTTT.

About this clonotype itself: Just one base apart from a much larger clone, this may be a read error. The CDR3 loop reads CSARDWGQGSYEQYF. As DNA, the CDR3 is TGCAGTGCTAGAGATTGGGGACAGGGGTCCTACGAGCAGTACTTC. V gene TRBV20-1 combines with J gene TRBJ2-7; TRBD1 matches 10 bases. Germline CDR1 and CDR2: DFQATT and SNEGSKA (reference sequence). Germline trimming cut 0 bases from V and 1 base from J; bases unmatched to any gene: 3. The CDR3 runs to 15 residues.

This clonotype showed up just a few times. The chain's CDR3 is CASSPSDRVRGAFF. Here the CDR3 DNA reads TGTGCCAGCAGTCCTAGCGACAGGGTGCGGGGAGCTTTCTTT. V usage is TRBV28 and J usage is TRBJ1-1; 7 nucleotides align to TRBD1. The CDR3 contains 14 residues. Unmatched junction bases numbered 13, after V lost 5 bases and J lost 10 bases. Germline CDR1 and CDR2: MDHEN and SYDVKM.

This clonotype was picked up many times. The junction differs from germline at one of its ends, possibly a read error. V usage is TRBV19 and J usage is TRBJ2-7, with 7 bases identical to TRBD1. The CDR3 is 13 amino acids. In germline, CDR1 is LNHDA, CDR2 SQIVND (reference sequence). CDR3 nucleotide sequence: TGTGCCAGTAGCATAGGGACAGCCGGCGAGCAGTACTTC. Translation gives CASSIGTAGEQYF.

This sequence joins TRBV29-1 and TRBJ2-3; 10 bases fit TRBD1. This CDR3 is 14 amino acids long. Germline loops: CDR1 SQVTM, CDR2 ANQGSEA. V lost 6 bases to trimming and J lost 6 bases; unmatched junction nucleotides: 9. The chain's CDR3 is CSVAGTGVADTQYF. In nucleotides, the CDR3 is TGCAGCGTAGCCGGGACAGGGGTTGCGGATACGCAGTATTTT.

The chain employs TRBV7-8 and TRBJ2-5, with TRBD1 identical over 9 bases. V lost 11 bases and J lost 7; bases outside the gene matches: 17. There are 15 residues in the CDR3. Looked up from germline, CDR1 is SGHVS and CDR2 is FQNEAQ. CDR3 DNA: TGTGCCTCTAAAATCGACAGGGGGGGATTTGGGACCCAGTACTTC. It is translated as CASKIDRGGFGTQYF. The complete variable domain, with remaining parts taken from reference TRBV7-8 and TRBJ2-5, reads GAGVSQSPRYKVAKRGQDVALRCDPISGHVSLFWYQQALGQGPEFLTYFQNEAQLDKSGLPSDRFFAERPEGSVSTLKIQRTQQEDSAVYLCASKIDRGGFGTQYFGPGTRLLVL.

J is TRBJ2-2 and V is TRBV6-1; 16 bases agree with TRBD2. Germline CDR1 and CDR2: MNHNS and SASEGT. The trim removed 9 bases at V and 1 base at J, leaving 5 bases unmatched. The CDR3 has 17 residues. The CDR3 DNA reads TGTGCCAGTAAGGGACTAGCGGGAGGGAGGAACACCGGGGAGCTGTTTTTT. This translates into CASKGLAGGRNTGELFF.

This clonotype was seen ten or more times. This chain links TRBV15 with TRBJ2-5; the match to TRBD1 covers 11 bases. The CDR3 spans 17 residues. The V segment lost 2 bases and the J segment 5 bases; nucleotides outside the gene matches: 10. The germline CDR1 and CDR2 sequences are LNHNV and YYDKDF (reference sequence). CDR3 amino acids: CATSRKRTGGQVETQYF. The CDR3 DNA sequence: TGTGCCACCAGCAGAAAAAGGACAGGGGGCCAGGTGGAGACCCAGTACTTC. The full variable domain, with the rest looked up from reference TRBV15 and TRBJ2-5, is DAMVIQNPRYQVTQFGKPVTLSCSQTLNHNVMYWYQQKSSQAPKLLFHYYDKDFNNEADTPDNFQSRRPNTSFCFLDIRSPGLGDTAMYLCATSRKRTGGQVETQYFGPGTRLLVL.

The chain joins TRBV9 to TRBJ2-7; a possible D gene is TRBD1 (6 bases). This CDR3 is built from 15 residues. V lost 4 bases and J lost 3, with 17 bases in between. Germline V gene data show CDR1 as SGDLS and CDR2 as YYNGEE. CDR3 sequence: CASSKVAGVRYEQYF. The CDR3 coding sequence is TGTGCCAGCAGCAAGGTCGCAGGGGTACGCTACGAGCAGTACTTC. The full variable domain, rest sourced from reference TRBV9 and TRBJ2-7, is DSGVTQTPKHLITATGQRVTLRCSPRSGDLSVYWYQQSLDQGLQFLIQYYNGEERAKGNILERFSAQQFPDLHSELNLSSLELGDSALYFCASSKVAGVRYEQYFGPGTRLTVT.

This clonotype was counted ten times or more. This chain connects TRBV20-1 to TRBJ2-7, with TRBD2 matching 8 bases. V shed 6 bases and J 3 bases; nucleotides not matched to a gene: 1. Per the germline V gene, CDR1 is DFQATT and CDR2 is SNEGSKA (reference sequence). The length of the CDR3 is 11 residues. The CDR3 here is CSALADYEQYF. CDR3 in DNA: TGCAGTGCACTAGCGGACTACGAGCAGTACTTC.

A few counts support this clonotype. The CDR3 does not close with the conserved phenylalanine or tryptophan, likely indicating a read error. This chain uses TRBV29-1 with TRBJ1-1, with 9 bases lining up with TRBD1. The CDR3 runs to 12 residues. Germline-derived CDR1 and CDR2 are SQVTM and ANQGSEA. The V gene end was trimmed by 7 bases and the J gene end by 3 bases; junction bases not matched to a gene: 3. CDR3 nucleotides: TGCAGCGGAAGGGACAGGGACACTGAAGCTTTCTCT. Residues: CSGRDRDTEAFS.

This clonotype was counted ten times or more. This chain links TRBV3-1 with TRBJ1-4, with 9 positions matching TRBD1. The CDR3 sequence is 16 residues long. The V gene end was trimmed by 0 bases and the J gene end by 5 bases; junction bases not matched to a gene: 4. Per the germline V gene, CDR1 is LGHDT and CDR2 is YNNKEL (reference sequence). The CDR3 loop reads CASSQDGGTGNEKLFF. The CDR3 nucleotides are TGTGCCAGCAGCCAAGATGGTGGGACAGGGAATGAAAAACTGTTTTTT.

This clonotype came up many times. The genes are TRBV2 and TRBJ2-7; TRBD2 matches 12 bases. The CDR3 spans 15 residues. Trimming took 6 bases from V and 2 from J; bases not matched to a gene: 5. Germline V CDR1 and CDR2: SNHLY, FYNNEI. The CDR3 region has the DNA TGTGCCAGCAGCGAAACTAGCGGGAGGACCTACGAGCAGTACTTC. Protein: CASSETSGRTYEQYF.

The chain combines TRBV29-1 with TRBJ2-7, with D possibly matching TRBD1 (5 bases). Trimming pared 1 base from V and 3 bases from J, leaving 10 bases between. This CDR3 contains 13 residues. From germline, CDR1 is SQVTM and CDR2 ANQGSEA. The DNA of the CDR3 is TGCAGCGTTGAAGGTGGACACCTCTACGAGCAGTACTTC. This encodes CSVEGGHLYEQYF.

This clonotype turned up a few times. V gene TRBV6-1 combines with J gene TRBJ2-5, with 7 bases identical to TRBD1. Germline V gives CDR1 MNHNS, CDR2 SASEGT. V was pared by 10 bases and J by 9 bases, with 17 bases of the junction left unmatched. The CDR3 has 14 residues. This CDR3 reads CATLQGVSREAQYF. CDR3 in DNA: TGTGCCACACTTCAGGGGGTGTCCCGCGAGGCCCAGTACTTC.

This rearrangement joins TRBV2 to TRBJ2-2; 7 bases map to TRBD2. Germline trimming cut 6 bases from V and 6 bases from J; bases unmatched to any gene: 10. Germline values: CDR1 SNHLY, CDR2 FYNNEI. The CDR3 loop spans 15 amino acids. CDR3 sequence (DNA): TGTGCCAGCAGCTTAGGAGGCGGGAGTTCCGGGGAGCTGTTTTTT. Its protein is CASSLGGGSSGELFF.

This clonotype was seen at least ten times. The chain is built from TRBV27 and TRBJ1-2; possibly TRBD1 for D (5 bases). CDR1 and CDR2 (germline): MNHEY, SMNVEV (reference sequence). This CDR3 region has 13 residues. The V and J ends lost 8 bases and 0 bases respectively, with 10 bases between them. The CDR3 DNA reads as TGTGCCAGCGGTGACAGATCTAACTATGGCTACACCTTC. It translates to CASGDRSNYGYTF.

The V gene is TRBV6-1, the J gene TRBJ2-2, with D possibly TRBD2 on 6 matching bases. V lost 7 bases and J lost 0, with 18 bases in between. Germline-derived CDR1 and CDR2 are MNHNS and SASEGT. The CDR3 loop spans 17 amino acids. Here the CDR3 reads CASKNRERKSNTGELFF. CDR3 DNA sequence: TGTGCCAGCAAGAACCGGGAGAGAAAATCGAACACCGGGGAGCTGTTTTTT.

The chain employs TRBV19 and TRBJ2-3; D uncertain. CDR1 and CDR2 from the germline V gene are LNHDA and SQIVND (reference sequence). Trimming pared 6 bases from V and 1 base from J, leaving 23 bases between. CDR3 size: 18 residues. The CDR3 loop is CASSHLPLPSMGTDTQYF. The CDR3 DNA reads TGTGCCAGTAGCCACTTACCACTTCCGAGCATGGGCACAGATACGCAGTATTTT.

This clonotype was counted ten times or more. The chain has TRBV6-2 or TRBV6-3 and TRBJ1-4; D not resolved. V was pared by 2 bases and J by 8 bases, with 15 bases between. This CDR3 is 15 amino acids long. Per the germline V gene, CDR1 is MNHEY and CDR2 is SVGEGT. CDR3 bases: TGTGCCAGCAGTTACACAGCGGTAATATACGAAAAACTGTTTTTT. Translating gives CASSYTAVIYEKLFF.

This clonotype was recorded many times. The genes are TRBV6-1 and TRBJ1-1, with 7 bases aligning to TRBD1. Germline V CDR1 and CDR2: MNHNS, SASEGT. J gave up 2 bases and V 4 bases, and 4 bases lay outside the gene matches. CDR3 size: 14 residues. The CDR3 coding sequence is TGTGCCAGCAGTGGGGACAGAGCCAACACTGAAGCTTTCTTT. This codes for CASSGDRANTEAFF.

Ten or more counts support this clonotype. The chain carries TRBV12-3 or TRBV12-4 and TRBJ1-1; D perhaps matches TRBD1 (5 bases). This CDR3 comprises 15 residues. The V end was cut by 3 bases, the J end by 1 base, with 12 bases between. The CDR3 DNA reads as TGTGCCAGCAGTTTGTCCCCAGGGCCGAACACTGAAGCTTTCTTT. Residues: CASSLSPGPNTEAFF.

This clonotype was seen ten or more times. CDR3 nucleotide sequence: TGTGCCAGCAACAGGGGCATTCAGTACTTC. Its translation: CASNRGIQYF. The chain recombines TRBV2 with TRBJ2-4, with 7 bases aligning to TRBD1. Germline CDR1 and CDR2: SNHLY and FYNNEI. The ends lost 7 bases at V and 9 bases at J; junction bases unmatched: 0. The CDR3 covers 10 residues.